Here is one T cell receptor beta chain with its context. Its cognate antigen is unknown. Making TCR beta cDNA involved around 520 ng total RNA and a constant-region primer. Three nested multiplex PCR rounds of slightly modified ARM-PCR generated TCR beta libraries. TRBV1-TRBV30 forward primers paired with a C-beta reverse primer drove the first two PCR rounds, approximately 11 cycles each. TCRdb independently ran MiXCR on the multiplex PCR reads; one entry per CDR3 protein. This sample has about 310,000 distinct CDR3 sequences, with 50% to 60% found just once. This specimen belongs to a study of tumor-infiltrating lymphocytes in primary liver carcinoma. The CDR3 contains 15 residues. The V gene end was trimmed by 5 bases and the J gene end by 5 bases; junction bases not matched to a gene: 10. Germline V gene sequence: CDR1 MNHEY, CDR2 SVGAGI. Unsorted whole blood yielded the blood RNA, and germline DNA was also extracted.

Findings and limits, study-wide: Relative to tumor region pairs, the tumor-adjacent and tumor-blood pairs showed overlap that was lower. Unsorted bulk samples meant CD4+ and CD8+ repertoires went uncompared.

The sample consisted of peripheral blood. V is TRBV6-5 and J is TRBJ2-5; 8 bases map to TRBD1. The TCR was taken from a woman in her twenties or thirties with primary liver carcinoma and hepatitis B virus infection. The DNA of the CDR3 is TGTGCCAGCAGTCACGCGGCAGGGGGCAATGAGACCCAGTACTTC. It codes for CASSHAAGGNETQYF.